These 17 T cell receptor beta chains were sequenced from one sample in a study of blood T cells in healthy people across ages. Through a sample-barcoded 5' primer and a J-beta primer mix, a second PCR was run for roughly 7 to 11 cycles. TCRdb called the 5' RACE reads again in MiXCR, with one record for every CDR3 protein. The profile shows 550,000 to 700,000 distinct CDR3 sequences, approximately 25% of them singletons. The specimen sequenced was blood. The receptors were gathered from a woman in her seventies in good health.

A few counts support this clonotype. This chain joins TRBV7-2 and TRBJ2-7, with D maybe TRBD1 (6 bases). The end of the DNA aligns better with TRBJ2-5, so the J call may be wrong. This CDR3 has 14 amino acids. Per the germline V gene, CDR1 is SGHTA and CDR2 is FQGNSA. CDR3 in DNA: TGTGCCAGCAGAAGGCAGGGGACCCGGGAGACCCAGTACTTC. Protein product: CASRRQGTRETQYF.

The CDR3 is CASSAPSGTDSYEQYF. CDR3 coding DNA: TGTGCCAGCAGCGCGCCTTCCGGGACAGATTCTTACGAGCAGTACTTC. The chain is built from TRBV7-9 and TRBJ2-7, with 7 bases lining up with TRBD1. The CDR3 sequence is 16 residues long. Germline V gene data show CDR1 as SEHNR and CDR2 as FQNEAQ (reference sequence). V lost 5 bases, J lost 4 bases, and 14 bases stayed unmatched.

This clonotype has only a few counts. The chain's CDR3 is CASSLLADRGLPGNEKLFF. The CDR3 bases are TGTGCCAGCAGCTTACTCGCCGACAGGGGGCTTCCGGGGAATGAAAAACTGTTTTTT. V is TRBV7-9 and J is TRBJ1-4, with 10 bases aligning to TRBD1. Germline assignment: CDR1 SEHNR and CDR2 FQNEAQ (reference sequence). The CDR3 length is 19 residues. V lost 2 bases and J lost 5; bases outside the gene matches: 14.

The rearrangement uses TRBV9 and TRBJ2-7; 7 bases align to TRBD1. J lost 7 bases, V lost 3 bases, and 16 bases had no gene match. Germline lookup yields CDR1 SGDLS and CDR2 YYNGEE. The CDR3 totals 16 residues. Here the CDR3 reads CASSEMGQYPFGEQYF. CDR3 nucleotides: TGTGCCAGCAGCGAGATGGGACAGTACCCGTTTGGGGAGCAGTACTTC.

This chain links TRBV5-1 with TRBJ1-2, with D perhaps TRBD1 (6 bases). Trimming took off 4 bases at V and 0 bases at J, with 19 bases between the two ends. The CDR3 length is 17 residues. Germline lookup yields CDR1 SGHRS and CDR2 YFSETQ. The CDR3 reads CASSQDPSGVSNYGYTF. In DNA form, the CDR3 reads TGCGCCAGCAGCCAGGACCCTTCAGGGGTTTCTAACTATGGCTACACCTTC.

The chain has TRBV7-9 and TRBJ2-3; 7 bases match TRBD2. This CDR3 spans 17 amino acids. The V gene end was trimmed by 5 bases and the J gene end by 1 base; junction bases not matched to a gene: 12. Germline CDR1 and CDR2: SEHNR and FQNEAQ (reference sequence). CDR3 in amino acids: CASSPSGAPRRTDTQYF. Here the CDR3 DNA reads TGTGCCAGCAGCCCCAGCGGGGCTCCGCGGCGCACAGATACGCAGTATTTT.

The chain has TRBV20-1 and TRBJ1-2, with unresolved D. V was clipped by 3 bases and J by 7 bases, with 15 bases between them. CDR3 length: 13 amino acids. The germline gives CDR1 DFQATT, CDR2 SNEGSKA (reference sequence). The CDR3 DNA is TGCAGTGCTAGGGAGGGCGGTCGTAGTGGCTACACCTTC. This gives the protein CSAREGGRSGYTF.

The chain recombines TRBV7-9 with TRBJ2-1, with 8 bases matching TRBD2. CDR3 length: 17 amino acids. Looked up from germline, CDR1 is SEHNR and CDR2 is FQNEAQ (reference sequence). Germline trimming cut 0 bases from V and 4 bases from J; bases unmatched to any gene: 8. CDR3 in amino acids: CASSLAGFGGAYNEQFF. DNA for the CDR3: TGTGCCAGCAGCTTAGCTGGTTTCGGGGGGGCATACAATGAGCAGTTCTTC.

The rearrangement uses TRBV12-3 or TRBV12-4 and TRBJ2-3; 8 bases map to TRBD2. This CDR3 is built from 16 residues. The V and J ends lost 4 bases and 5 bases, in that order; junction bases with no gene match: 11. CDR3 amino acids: CASSSPGAGEGDTQYF. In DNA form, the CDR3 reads TGTGCCAGCAGTTCGCCGGGAGCGGGGGAAGGAGATACGCAGTATTTT.

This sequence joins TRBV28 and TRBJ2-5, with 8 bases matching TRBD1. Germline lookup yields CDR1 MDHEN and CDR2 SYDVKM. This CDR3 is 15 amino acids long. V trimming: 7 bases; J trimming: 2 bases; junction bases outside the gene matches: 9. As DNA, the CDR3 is TGTGCCAGCACCCCGGACAGGGAAATACAAGAGACCCAGTACTTC. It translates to CASTPDREIQETQYF. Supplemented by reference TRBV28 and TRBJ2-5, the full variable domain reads DVKVTQSSRYLVKRTGEKVFLECVQDMDHENMFWYRQDPGLGLRLIYFSYDVKMKEKGDIPEGYSVSREKKERFSLILESASTNQTSMYLCASTPDREIQETQYFGPGTRLLVL.

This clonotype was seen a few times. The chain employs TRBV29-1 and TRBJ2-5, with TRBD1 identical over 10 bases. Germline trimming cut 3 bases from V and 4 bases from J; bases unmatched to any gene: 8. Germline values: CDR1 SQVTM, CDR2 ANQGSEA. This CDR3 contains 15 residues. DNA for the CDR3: TGCAGCGTTGAGGGACAGGGGATTTCTCGAGAGACCCAGTACTTC. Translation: CSVEGQGISRETQYF.

The chain's CDR3 is CATSRDHAGYEQYF. The CDR3 DNA is TGTGCCACCAGCAGAGATCACGCCGGCTACGAGCAGTACTTC. This chain joins TRBV15 and TRBJ2-5; no clear D gene. The J call may be wrong; the DNA end is better matched by TRBJ2-7. This CDR3 spans 14 amino acids. Germline CDR1 reads LNHNV; CDR2 reads YYDKDF (reference sequence).

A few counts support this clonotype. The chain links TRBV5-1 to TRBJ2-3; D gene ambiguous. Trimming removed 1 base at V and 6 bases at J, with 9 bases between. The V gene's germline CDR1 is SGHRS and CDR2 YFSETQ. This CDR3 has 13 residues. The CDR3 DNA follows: TGCGCCAGCAGCTTGATGCCGGAGGATACGCAGTATTTT. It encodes CASSLMPEDTQYF.

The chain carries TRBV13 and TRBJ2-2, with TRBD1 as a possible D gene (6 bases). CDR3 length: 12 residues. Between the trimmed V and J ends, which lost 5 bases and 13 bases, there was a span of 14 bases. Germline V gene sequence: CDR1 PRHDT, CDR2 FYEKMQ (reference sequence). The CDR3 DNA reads TGTGCCAGCAGCAACAGGGAGAGTGCGCTGTTTTTT. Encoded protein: CASSNRESALFF.

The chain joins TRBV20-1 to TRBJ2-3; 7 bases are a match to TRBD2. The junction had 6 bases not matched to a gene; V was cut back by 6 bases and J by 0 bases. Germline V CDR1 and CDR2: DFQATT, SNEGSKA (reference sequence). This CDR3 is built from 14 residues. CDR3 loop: CSAREATSTDTQYF. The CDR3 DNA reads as TGCAGTGCCCGGGAGGCGACTAGCACAGATACGCAGTATTTT.

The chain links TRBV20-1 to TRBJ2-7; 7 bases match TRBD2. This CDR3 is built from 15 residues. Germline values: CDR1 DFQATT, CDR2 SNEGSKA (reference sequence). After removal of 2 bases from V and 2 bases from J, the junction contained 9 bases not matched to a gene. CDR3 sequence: CSARKRGPVPYEQYF. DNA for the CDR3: TGCAGTGCTAGAAAGCGGGGTCCAGTGCCCTACGAGCAGTACTTC.

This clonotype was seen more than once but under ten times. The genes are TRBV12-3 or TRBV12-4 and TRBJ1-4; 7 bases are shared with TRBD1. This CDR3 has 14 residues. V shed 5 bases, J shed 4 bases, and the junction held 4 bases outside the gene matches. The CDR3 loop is CASSPRGVNEKLFF. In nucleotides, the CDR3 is TGTGCCAGCAGTCCCAGGGGGGTTAATGAAAAACTGTTTTTT.